This is a list of T cell receptor beta chains from one sample in a study of blood T cell repertoires in COVID-19. The table came from immunoSEQ multiplex PCR; TCRdb's copy has only in-frame clones and leaves some out. In the table there are fewer than 300,000 clones, approximately 88% of which are singletons. Sequenced: PBMCs or T cells enriched from blood (not recorded which). The receptors were gathered from a middle-aged woman with acute COVID-19. Both conserved end residues are part of each CDR3. Each record gives: V gene, J gene, CDR3 protein.

TRBV30	TRBJ2-3	CAWTVLDTQYF
TRBV21-1	TRBJ1-5	CASSKVTPVSNQPQHF
TRBV5-1	TRBJ2-7	CASSPQGGEASYEQYF
TRBV4-1	TRBJ1-5	CASSLVTGGNQPQHF
TRBV6-4	TRBJ2-2	CASSDSQNTGELFF
TRBV18	TRBJ2-5	CASSPPDTLQETQYF
TRBV6-5	TRBJ1-2	CASTTGTGDGYTF
TRBV6-5	TRBJ2-7	CASSYSINYLSYEQYF
TRBV30	TRBJ1-2	CAWSVGLRTGESSGYTF
TRBV9	TRBJ1-5	CASSNRQGNQPQHF
TRBV7-2	TRBJ2-3	CASSLLASGTDTQYF
TRBV27	TRBJ1-4	CASRPNRGDEKLFF
TRBV5-1	TRBJ1-5	CASSLAPSGGQPQHF
TRBV11-3	TRBJ2-2	CASSEGLAGVWTGELFF
TRBV6-5	TRBJ1-2	CASRRTANYGYTF
TRBV4-3	TRBJ2-1	CASSHQSTGQLRFF
TRBV19	TRBJ1-1	CASSRGGVGLNTEAFF
TRBV27	TRBJ2-1	CASSSKTSGSRYNEQFF
TRBV10-3	TRBJ1-2	CAISETRGGWDYGYTF
TRBV15	TRBJ1-1	CATSSGGARITEAFF
TRBV11-3	TRBJ2-1	CASSLTGSYNEQFF
TRBV24-1	TRBJ2-5	CATSEPEEYETQYF
TRBV30	TRBJ1-1	CAWSVLGGTEAFF
TRBV5-4	TRBJ2-1	CASSGLADNNEQFF
TRBV10-2	TRBJ1-2	CASSELVGGDGYTF
TRBV19	TRBJ2-2	CASSGPGQGDTGELFF
TRBV28	TRBJ1-2	CASSPGQDGDYGYTF
TRBV4-1	TRBJ1-2	CASSQVPWTGGSYGYTF
TRBV7-2	TRBJ2-7	CAAIAQGPSYEQYF
TRBV6-5	TRBJ2-7	CASSYSPGAYEQYF
TRBV28	TRBJ1-5	CASSSTINPGFNQPQHF
TRBV6-4	TRBJ2-1	CASSDSASVFYNEQFF
TRBV10-3	TRBJ1-2	CAISVRSLEAYTF
TRBV27	TRBJ2-5	CASSLMGGPETQYF
TRBV19	TRBJ1-3	CASKGQGRGNTIYF
TRBV7-2	TRBJ1-5	CASSIRTGNNQPQHF
TRBV24-1	TRBJ1-4	CATSDTGAANEKLFF
TRBV6-5	TRBJ1-2	CASNYYGYTF
TRBV7-2	TRBJ2-1	CASSKSGSSYNEQFF
TRBV2	TRBJ2-7	CASSGTDWKYF
TRBV11-2	TRBJ2-1	CASSLEFGSEQFF
TRBV10-3	TRBJ1-4	CAISVGGASDEKLFF
TRBV24-1	TRBJ1-5	CATSDGSSNQPQHF
TRBV27	TRBJ1-6	CASRFLGGLLHF
TRBV19	TRBJ2-3	CASSIFPGSKDTQYF
TRBV28	TRBJ1-2	CASTYLLSNYGYTF
TRBV25-1	TRBJ1-1	CASSEYPEGTEAFF
TRBV24-1	TRBJ2-7	CATSPGPSGENEQYF
TRBV27	TRBJ1-1	CASSFSVNTEAFF